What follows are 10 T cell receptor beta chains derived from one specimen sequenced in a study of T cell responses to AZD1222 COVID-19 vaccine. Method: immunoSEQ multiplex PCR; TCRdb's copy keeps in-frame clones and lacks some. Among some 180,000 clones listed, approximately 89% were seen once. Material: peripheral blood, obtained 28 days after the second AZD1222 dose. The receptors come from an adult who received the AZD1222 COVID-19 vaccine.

DNA of the CDR3: TGTGCCAGCTCACCACAGAAAGGTAGGAACACTGAAGCTTTCTTT. It yields the protein CASSPQKGRNTEAFF. The chain combines TRBV18 with TRBJ1-1, with D uncertain. Germline V CDR1 and CDR2: KGHSH, LQKENI. The CDR3 spans 15 residues. Trimming shortened V by 1 base and J by 1 base, and 10 bases separated the two germline ends.

DNA for the CDR3: TGTGCCGGAGGACAGGGGAATGAAAAACTGTTTTTT. This codes for CAGGQGNEKLFF. The chain uses TRBV28 and TRBJ1-4; 9 bases agree with TRBD1. V lost 11 bases and J lost 5; bases outside the gene matches: 3. Germline assignment: CDR1 MDHEN and CDR2 SYDVKM. This CDR3 spans 12 amino acids.

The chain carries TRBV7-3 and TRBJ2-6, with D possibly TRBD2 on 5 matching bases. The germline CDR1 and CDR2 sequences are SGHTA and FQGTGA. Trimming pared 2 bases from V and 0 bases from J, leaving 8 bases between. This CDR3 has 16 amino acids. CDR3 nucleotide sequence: TGTGCCAGCAGCTTATCCGGGGACTCTGGGGCCAACGTCCTGACTTTC. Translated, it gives CASSLSGDSGANVLTF. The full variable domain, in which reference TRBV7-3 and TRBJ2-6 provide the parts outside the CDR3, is GAGVSQTPSNKVTEKGKYVELRCDPISGHTALYWYRQSLGQGPEFLIYFQGTGAADDSGLPNDRFFAVRPEGSVSTLKIQRTERGDSAVYLCASSLSGDSGANVLTFGAGSRLTVL.

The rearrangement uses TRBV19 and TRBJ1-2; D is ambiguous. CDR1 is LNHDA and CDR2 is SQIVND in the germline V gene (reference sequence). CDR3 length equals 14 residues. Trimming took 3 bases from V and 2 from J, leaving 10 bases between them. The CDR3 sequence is CASSISGYNYGYTF. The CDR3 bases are TGTGCCAGTAGTATTTCGGGATACAACTATGGCTACACCTTC.

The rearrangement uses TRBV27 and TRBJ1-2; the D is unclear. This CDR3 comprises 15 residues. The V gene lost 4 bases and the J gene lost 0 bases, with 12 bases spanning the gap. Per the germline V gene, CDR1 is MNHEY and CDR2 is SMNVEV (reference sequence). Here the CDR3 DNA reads TGTGCCAGCAGTTCCCGGGAGCTCTCTAACTATGGCTACACCTTC. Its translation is CASSSRELSNYGYTF.

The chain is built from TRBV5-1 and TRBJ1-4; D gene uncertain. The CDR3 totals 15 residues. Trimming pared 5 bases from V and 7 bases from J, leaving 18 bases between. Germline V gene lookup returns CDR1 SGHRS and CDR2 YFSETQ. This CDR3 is CASSLRTYEAEKLFF. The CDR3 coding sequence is TGCGCCAGCAGTCTACGCACGTACGAGGCTGAAAAACTGTTTTTT.

The CDR3 sequence is CASSRSTAASYEQYF. The CDR3 DNA reads TGTGCCAGCAGTCGTTCGACTGCGGCATCCTACGAGCAGTACTTC. The V and J genes are TRBV27 and TRBJ2-7; D is unclear. This CDR3 has 15 residues. V lost 5 bases to trimming and J lost 1 base, with 15 bases between them. CDR1 and CDR2 from the germline V gene are MNHEY and SMNVEV (reference sequence).

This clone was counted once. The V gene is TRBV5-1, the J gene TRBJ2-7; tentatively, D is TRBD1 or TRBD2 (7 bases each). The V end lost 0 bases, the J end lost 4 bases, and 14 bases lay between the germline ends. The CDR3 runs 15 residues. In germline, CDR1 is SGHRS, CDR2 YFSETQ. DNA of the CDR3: TGCGCCAGCAGCTTGGAACCCAGGGGGGGATACGAGCAGTACTTC. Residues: CASSLEPRGGYEQYF.

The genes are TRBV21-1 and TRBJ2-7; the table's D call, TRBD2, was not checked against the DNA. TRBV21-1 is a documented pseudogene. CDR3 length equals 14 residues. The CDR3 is CASSKSGYPYEQYF. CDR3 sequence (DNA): TGTGCCAGCAGCAAGTCCGGGTACCCCTACGAGCAGTACTTC.

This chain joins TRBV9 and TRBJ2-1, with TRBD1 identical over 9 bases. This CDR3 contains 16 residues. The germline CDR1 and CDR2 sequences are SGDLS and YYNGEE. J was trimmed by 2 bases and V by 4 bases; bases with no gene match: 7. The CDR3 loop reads CASSPHTGGAYNEQFF. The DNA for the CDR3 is TGTGCCAGCAGCCCCCACACAGGGGGCGCCTACAATGAGCAGTTCTTC.